These T cell receptor beta chains were read from a single sample in a study of CD8+CD57+ T cells in acquired aplastic anemia. MiXCR was run by TCRdb on the reads, yielding one entry per CDR3 protein. The profile shows about 160,000 distinct CDR3 sequences, around 40% of them singletons. Material for sequencing was sorted CD4+, CD8+, or CD8+CD57+ T cells (not recorded which) from PBMCs. The receptors come from a human donor in good health. Each CDR3 is given with its conserved first and last residue. The order of the fields is V gene, D gene, clone size, J gene, CDR3 DNA, CDR3 protein. The D gene is left open where the match is weak. A row's size may be missing; if present it is once, few, many or a size class.

TRBV10-2	TRBD1	few	TRBJ1-2	TGCGCCAGCCAGACAGGGAAGGATGGCTACACCTTC	CASQTGKDGYTF
TRBV10-3	NA	few	TRBJ2-1	TGTGCCATCAATCAAGGGTTTGTCAATGAGCAGTTCTTC	CAINQGFVNEQFF
TRBV3-1	NA	NA	TRBJ2-7	TGTGCCGGCAGCCAAGGGCGGACAAACACCTACGAGCAGTACTTC	CAGSQGRTNTYEQYF
TRBV12-3/TRBV12-4	NA	few	TRBJ2-3	TGTGCCAGCAGTTTAGCGAACAGGCCCCAAAGCACAGATACGCAGTATTTT	CASSLANRPQSTDTQYF
TRBV7-9	TRBD1	few	TRBJ1-5	TGTGCCAGCAGCGGGACAGGGGGGAATCAGCCCCAGCATTTT	CASSGTGGNQPQHF
TRBV10-3	NA	few	TRBJ2-1	TGTGCCATCAGTGAGGAGGGAATTGAGCAGTTCTTC	CAISEEGIEQFF
TRBV19	NA	many	TRBJ1-1	TGTGCCAGTAGTATTGGCCGGGGGAACACTGAAGCTTTCTTT	CASSIGRGNTEAFF
TRBV28	NA	few	TRBJ2-2	TGTGCCGGAGGTGCGGTGAACACCGGGGAGCTGTTTTTT	CAGGAVNTGELFF
TRBV4-1	TRBD2	NA	TRBJ2-7	TGCGCCAGCAGCCAAGAAGATCCCTTGGGACTAGCGCGAACCGTCGCCTACGAGCAGTACTTC	CASSQEDPLGLARTVAYEQYF
TRBV15	TRBD2	few	TRBJ2-1	TGTGCCACCAGCAGAGATCGAGGGAGGGTTCATGAGCAGTTCTTC	CATSRDRGRVHEQFF
TRBV5-1	NA	NA	TRBJ2-7	TGCGCCAGCGCCCCTGGAGGAACCTACGAGCAGTACTTC	CASAPGGTYEQYF
TRBV5-4	NA	NA	TRBJ1-6	TGTGCCAGCAGCTTGGTCTCGGGGGCGAGGTCACCCCTCCACTTT	CASSLVSGARSPLHF
TRBV20-1	TRBD1	few	TRBJ1-1	TGCAGTGCTAAGGAGCCAGGGGGCCTAAACACTGAAGCTTTCTTT	CSAKEPGGLNTEAFF
TRBV20-1	NA	few	TRBJ2-2	TGCAGTGCTAGAGATTCTTTTAGGGGTTCCGGGGAGCTGTTTTTT	CSARDSFRGSGELFF
TRBV29-1	NA	many	TRBJ2-1	TGCAGCGTTGAAGTGACTAGTGTTCTGTTCTTC	CSVEVTSVLFF
TRBV19	NA	many	TRBJ1-5	TGTGCCAGTAGTATAGAAGCAGGGTACAGCCAGCCCCAGCATTTT	CASSIEAGYSQPQHF
TRBV19	NA	NA	TRBJ1-2	TGTGCCAGTAGTTTCCGACAGAACAACTATGGCTACACCTTC	CASSFRQNNYGYTF
TRBV9	NA	NA	TRBJ2-1	TGTGCCAGCAGCAGTTACCCACAGACACGAAATGAGCAGTTCTTC	CASSSYPQTRNEQFF
TRBV6-1	TRBD1	many	TRBJ1-5	TGTGCCAGCAGAGCGACAGGGAACGATCAGCCCCAGCATTTT	CASRATGNDQPQHF
TRBV7-7	NA	NA	TRBJ2-5	TGTGCTAGCAGCTTAAACACAGGACAAGAGACCCAGTACTTC	CASSLNTGQETQYF
TRBV12-3/TRBV12-4	TRBD1	many	TRBJ1-1	TGTGCCAGCAGTTTAAGAGGGACAGGGGTTGCTTTCTTT	CASSLRGTGVAFF
TRBV7-2	TRBD1	NA	TRBJ2-3	TGTGCCAGCAGCTTATTCGGACAGGGACCCGATACGCAGTATTTT	CASSLFGQGPDTQYF
TRBV20-1	TRBD2	many	TRBJ2-3	TGCAGTGCTAGATGGCTAGCGGGAGCAGATACGCAGTATTTT	CSARWLAGADTQYF
TRBV19	TRBD2	many	TRBJ2-7	TGTGCCAGTAGGAGGACTAGCGGGAGGGCGGACGAGCAGTACTTC	CASRRTSGRADEQYF
TRBV20-1	TRBD1	NA	TRBJ1-2	TGCAGTGCTAGACCGCAGGGGGCAGGCTATGGCTACACCTTC	CSARPQGAGYGYTF
TRBV24-1	NA	NA	TRBJ1-6	TGTGCCACCAGTCAGATAACCCTCCACTTT	CATSQITLHF
TRBV20-1	TRBD2	many	TRBJ2-7	TGCAGTGCTAGTGCGACTAGCGGGGTCTACGAGCAGTACTTC	CSASATSGVYEQYF
TRBV7-2	TRBD2	many	TRBJ2-3	TGTGCCAGCAGCTTAACTAGCGGGGTGGGAGATACGCAGTATTTT	CASSLTSGVGDTQYF
TRBV20-1	TRBD2	NA	TRBJ2-1	TGCAGTGCTGGGACTAGCGCAACCTACAATGAGCAGTTCTTC	CSAGTSATYNEQFF
TRBV29-1	NA	NA	TRBJ2-5	TGCAGCGGACTAGAGCAAGAGACCCAGTACTTC	CSGLEQETQYF
TRBV14	TRBD1	few	TRBJ2-1	TGTGCCAGCAGCCGTGAGGCGGGACAGGGGTACGTTGGGGCTCGGAATGAGCAGTTCTTC	CASSREAGQGYVGARNEQFF
TRBV7-8	NA	NA	TRBJ1-5	TGTGCCAGCAGCGTTAGGATTCACAATCAGCCCCAGCATTTT	CASSVRIHNQPQHF
TRBV20-1	NA	many	TRBJ2-7	TGCAGTGCTAGAGATCCAAGGGGAGCTTCCTACGAGCAGTACTTC	CSARDPRGASYEQYF
TRBV10-1	TRBD2	few	TRBJ2-7	TGCGCCGGCCATCGACCGGGACTAGCGGTGTACGAGCAGTACTTC	CAGHRPGLAVYEQYF
TRBV7-9	NA	many	TRBJ2-3	TGTGCCAGCAGCCGCGTCCGGCCGGCAGATACGCAGTATTTT	CASSRVRPADTQYF
TRBV9	NA	many	TRBJ1-5	TGTGCCAGCAGCGTAGAAGCAGGGAATCAGCCCCAGCATTTT	CASSVEAGNQPQHF
TRBV4-3	NA	many	TRBJ2-2	TGCGCCAGCAGCCTTGGAGGGGGCGCGATCGGGGAGCTGTTTTTT	CASSLGGGAIGELFF
TRBV7-9	NA	NA	TRBJ2-2	TGTGCCAGCCGGGGGACGAACACCGGGGAGCTGTTTTTT	CASRGTNTGELFF
TRBV28	NA	NA	TRBJ2-1	TGTGCCAGCAGAGCCGTTTCTAGCTACAATGAGCAGTTCTTC	CASRAVSSYNEQFF
TRBV19	NA	few	TRBJ1-6	TGTGCCAGTAGTATCGGGCAGGCACCCCTCCACTTT	CASSIGQAPLHF
TRBV24-1	TRBD1	NA	TRBJ2-1	TGTGCCACCAGTGATTCGACAGGGATTGATGAGCAGTTCTTC	CATSDSTGIDEQFF
TRBV5-1	NA	NA	TRBJ2-7	TGCGCCAGCAGCCCTGGGACACAGTTCCACGAGCAGTACTTC	CASSPGTQFHEQYF